The clone carrying this T cell receptor (beta chain) was seen a single time. The authors' processing: The authors estimated nucleated cell counts from reference gene primer amplification. Clones were sequenced by immunoSEQ multiplex PCR, and TCRdb holds only the in-frame ones, with some missing. V and J calls and clone size are as listed in that table; D and trimming were resolved from the DNA. Of around 260,000 clones in the sample, approximately 88% were seen once. This sample was taken from a study of blood T cell repertoires in COVID-19. Study-level background: There were acute and convalescent COVID-19 samples, and they came from the United States, Italy and Spain. Sources were T cells, B-cell-depleted T cells, or PBMCs; the material itself was cDNA or gDNA.

V shed 8 bases, J shed 0 bases, and the junction held 15 bases outside the gene matches. Looked up from germline, CDR1 is MNHEY and CDR2 is SMNVEV (reference sequence). CDR3 length equals 18 residues. V and J are TRBV27 and TRBJ2-3; 9 bases line up with TRBD2. This sequence originates from a human donor in a cohort sampled during active COVID-19. The sample was peripheral blood. CDR3 DNA sequence: TGTGCCAGCTCCCCCGGGGCGGGGGGGTTTACTAGCACAGATACGCAGTATTTT. It translates to CASSPGAGGFTSTDTQYF.